This T cell receptor beta chain was retrieved from a study of blood T cell repertoires in COVID-19. Overall study context: Sites across the United States, Italy and Spain contributed samples from acute and convalescent COVID-19.

Method: immunoSEQ multiplex PCR; TCRdb's copy keeps in-frame clones and lacks some. The sample yields approximately 100,000 clones, about nine tenths seen once. This receptor was obtained from a man aged 50-60 years with acute or convalescent COVID-19. Specimen: peripheral blood.

The CDR3 is CATRTSGRETQYF. The CDR3 DNA is TGTGCCACCAGGACTAGCGGGCGGGAGACCCAGTACTTC. The chain employs TRBV27 and TRBJ2-5, with TRBD2 matching 11 bases. Losses at the gene ends were 10 bases for V and 5 bases for J; bases not matched to a gene: 6. This CDR3 is 13 amino acids long. Germline CDR1 is MNHEY and CDR2 is SMNVEV (reference sequence).